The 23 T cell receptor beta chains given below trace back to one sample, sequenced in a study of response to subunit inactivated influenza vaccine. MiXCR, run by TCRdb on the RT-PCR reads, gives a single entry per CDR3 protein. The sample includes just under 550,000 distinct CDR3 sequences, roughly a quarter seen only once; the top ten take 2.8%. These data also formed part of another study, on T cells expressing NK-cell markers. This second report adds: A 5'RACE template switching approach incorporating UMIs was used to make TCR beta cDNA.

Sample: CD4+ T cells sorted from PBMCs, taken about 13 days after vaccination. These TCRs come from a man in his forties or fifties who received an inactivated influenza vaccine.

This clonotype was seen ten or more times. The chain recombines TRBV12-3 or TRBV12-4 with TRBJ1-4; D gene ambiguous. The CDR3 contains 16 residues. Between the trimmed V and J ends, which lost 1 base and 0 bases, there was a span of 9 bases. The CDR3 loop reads CASSLEQAATNEKLFF. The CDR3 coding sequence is TGTGCCAGCAGTTTAGAGCAGGCCGCAACTAATGAAAAACTGTTTTTT.

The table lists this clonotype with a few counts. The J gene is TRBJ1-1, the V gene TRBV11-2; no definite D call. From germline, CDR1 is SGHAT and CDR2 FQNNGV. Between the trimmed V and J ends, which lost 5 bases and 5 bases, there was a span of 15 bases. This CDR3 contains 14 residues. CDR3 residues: CASSPQRARTEAFF. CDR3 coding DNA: TGTGCCAGCAGCCCCCAGAGGGCTAGGACTGAAGCTTTCTTT.

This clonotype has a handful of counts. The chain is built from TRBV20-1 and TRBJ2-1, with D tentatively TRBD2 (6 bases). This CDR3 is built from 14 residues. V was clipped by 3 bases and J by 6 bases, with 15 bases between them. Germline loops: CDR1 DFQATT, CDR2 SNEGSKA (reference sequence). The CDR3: CSASVSGVGNEQFF. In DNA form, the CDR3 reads TGCAGTGCTAGTGTTAGCGGAGTGGGCAATGAGCAGTTCTTC.

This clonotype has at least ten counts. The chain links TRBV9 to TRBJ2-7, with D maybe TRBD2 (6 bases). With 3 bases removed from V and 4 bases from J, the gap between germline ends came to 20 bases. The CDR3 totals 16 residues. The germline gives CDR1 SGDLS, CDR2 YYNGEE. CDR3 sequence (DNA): TGTGCCAGCAGCGCACAACGTGTCGCAGGGAGGTACGAGCAGTACTTC. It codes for CASSAQRVAGRYEQYF.

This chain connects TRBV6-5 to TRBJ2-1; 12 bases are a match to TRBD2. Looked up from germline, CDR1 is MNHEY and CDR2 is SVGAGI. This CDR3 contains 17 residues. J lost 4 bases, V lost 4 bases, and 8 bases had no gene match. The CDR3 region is CASSSLSTSGGYNEQFF. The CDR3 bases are TGTGCCAGCAGTTCACTCTCGACTAGCGGGGGTTACAATGAGCAGTTCTTC.

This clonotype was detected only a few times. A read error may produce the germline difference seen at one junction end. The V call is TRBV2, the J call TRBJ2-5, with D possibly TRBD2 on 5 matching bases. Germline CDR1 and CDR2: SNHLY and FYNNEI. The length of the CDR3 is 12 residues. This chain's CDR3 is CASSVGAENQYF. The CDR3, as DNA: TGTGCCAGCAGTGTCGGAGCGGAGAACCAGTACTTC.

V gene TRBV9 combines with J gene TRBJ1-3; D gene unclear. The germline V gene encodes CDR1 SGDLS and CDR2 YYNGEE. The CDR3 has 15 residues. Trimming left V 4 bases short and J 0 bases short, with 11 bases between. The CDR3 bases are TGTGCCAGCAGCCCCGATAAGGGCTCTGGAAACACCATATATTTT. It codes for CASSPDKGSGNTIYF.

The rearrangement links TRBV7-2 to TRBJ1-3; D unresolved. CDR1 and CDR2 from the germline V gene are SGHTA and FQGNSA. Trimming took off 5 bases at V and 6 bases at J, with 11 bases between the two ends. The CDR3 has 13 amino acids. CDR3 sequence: CASSPGPLNTIYF. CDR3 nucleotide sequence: TGTGCCAGCAGCCCCGGACCCCTAAACACCATATATTTT. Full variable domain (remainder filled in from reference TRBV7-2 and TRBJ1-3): GAGVSQSPSNKVTEKGKDVELRCDPISGHTALYWYRQSLGQGLEFLIYFQGNSAPDKSGLPSDRFSAERTGGSVSTLTIQRTQQEDSAVYLCASSPGPLNTIYFGEGSWLTVV.

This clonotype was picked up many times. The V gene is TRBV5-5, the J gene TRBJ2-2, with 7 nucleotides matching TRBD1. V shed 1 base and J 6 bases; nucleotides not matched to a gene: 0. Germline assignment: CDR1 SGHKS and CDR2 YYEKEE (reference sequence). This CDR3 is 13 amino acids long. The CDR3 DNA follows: TGTGCCAGCAGCTTGAGGGGGCCCGGGGAGCTGTTTTTT. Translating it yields CASSLRGPGELFF. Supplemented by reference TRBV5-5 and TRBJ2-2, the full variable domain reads DAGVTQSPTHLIKTRGQQVTLRCSPISGHKSVSWYQQVLGQGPQFIFQYYEKEERGRGNFPDRFSARQFPNYSSELNVNALLLGDSALYLCASSLRGPGELFFGEGSRLTVL.

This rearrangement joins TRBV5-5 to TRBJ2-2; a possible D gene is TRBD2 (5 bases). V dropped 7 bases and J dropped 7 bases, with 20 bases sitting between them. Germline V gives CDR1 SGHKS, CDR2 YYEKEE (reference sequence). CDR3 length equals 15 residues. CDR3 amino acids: CASLPGWGVHGELFF. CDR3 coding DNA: TGTGCCAGCCTACCGGGATGGGGAGTGCACGGGGAGCTGTTTTTT.

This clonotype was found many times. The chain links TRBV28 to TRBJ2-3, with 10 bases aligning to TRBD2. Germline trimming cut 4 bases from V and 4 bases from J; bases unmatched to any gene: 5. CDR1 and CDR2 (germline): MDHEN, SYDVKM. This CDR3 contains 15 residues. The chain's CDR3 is CASSSPSGGSDTQYF. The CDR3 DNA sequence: TGTGCCAGCAGTTCCCCTAGCGGGGGATCAGATACGCAGTATTTT.

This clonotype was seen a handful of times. Here the CDR3 reads CASSLGGAGEQYF. The CDR3 region has the DNA TGTGCCAGCAGTTTGGGCGGGGCGGGGGAGCAGTACTTC. This chain uses TRBV12-3 or TRBV12-4 with TRBJ2-7, with D perhaps TRBD2 (6 bases). The CDR3 has 13 residues. Trimming left V 3 bases short and J 7 bases short, with 13 bases between.

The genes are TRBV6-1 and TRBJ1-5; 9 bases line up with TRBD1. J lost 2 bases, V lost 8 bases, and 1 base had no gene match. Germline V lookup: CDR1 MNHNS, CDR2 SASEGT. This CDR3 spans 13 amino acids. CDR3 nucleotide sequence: TGTGCCAGCCGGACAGGGGGCAATCAGCCCCAGCATTTT. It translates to CASRTGGNQPQHF.

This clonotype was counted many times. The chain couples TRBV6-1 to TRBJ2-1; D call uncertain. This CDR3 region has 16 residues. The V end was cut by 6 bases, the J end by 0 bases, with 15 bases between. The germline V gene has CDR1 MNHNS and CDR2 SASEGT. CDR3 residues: CASRPNAWSSYNEQFF. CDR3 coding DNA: TGTGCCAGCAGACCTAATGCTTGGAGCTCCTACAATGAGCAGTTCTTC.

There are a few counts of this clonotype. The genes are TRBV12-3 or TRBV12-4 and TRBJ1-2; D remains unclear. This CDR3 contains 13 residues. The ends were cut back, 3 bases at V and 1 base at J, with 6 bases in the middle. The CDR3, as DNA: TGTGCCAGCAGTTTTACCGGTAACTATGGCTACACCTTC. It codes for CASSFTGNYGYTF.

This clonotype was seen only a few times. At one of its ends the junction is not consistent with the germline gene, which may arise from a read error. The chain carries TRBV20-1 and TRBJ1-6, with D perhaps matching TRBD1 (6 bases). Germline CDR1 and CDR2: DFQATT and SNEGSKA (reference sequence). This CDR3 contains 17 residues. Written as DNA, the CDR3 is TGCTGTGCTAGAGATCTACAGGGACTATCTCTTAATTCACCCCTCCACTTT. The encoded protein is CCARDLQGLSLNSPLHF.

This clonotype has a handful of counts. CDR3 sequence (DNA): TGTGCCAGCAGCCAAGCCACGGCAGGGGCCTACGAGCAGTACTTC. Protein: CASSQATAGAYEQYF. This sequence joins TRBV3-1 and TRBJ2-7; a possible D gene is TRBD1 (6 bases). Per germline, CDR1 LGHDT and CDR2 YNNKEL (reference sequence). Trimming stripped 1 base from V and 2 bases from J, with 12 bases between. The CDR3 loop spans 15 amino acids.

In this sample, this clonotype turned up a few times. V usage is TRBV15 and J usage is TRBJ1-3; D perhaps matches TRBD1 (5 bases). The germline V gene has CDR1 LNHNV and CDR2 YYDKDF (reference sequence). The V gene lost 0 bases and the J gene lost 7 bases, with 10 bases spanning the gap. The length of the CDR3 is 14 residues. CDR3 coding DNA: TGTGCCACCAGCAGAGAGGGCCAGGGTAACACCATATATTTT. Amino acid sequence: CATSREGQGNTIYF.

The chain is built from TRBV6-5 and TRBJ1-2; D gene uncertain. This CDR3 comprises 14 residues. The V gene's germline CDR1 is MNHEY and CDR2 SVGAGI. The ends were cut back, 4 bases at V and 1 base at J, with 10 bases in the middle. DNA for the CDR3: TGTGCCAGCAGTTCACTACAGAGTAACTATGGCTACACCTTC. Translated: CASSSLQSNYGYTF.

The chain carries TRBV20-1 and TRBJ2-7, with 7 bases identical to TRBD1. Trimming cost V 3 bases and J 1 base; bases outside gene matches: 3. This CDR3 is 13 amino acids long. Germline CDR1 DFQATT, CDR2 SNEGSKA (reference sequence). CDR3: CSASRDRSYEQYF. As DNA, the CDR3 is TGCAGTGCTAGTCGGGACAGATCCTACGAGCAGTACTTC.

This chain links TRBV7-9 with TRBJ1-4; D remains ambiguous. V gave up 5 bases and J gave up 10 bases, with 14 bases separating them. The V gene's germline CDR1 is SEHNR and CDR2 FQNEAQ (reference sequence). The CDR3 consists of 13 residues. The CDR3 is CASSEDWWPKLFF. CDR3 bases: TGTGCCAGCAGCGAAGACTGGTGGCCAAAACTGTTTTTT.

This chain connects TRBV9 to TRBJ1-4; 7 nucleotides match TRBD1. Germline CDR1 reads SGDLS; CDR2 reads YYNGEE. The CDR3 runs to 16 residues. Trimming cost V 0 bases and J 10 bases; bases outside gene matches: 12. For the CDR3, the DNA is TGTGCCAGCAGCGTAGGGGTAGACGGGACAGTTGGAAAACTGTTTTTT. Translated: CASSVGVDGTVGKLFF.

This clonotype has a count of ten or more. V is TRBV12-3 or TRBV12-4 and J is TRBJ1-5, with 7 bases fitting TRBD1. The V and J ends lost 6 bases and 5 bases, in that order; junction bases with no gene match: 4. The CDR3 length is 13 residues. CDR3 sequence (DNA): TGTGCCAGCAGGTATACAGGGGATCAGCCCCAGCATTTT. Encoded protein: CASRYTGDQPQHF.